The 5 T cell receptor beta chains listed next were all sequenced from one sample in a study of cytomegalovirus exposure and HLA in healthy donors. Vbeta (60) and Jbeta (13) primers were used in the PCR. The method was immunoSEQ multiplex PCR; TCRdb's version includes in-frame clones alone and lacks a portion of them. Altogether 98,000 or so clones are present, 77% being singletons, with the ten largest covering approximately 8%. Sequencing was performed on PBMCs. The receptors here all came from a female donor in good health and CMV-seronegative.

This sequence joins TRBV14 and TRBJ2-2; 10 nucleotides align to TRBD2. This CDR3 contains 16 residues. The V and J ends lost 2 bases and 4 bases, in that order; junction bases with no gene match: 4. CDR1 and CDR2 from the germline V gene are SGHDN and FVKESK. The CDR3 here is CASSQNSGRITGELFF. The CDR3 nucleotides are TGTGCCAGCAGCCAAAATAGCGGGAGGATCACCGGGGAGCTGTTTTTT.

This chain links TRBV7-9 with TRBJ1-2; D ambiguous. Looked up from germline, CDR1 is SEHNR and CDR2 is FQNEAQ (reference sequence). Deletions cut 7 bases from V and 8 bases from J, with 17 bases between. The CDR3 loop spans 13 amino acids. Here the CDR3 reads CASTGGRGEGYTF. Written as DNA, the CDR3 is TGTGCCAGCACCGGAGGGCGAGGAGAGGGCTACACCTTC.

The chain carries TRBV19 and TRBJ1-4, with D possibly matching TRBD1 (5 bases). The CDR3 has 12 amino acids. V was trimmed by 4 bases and J by 8 bases, leaving 8 bases between them. Germline-derived CDR1 and CDR2 are LNHDA and SQIVND (reference sequence). CDR3 nucleotides: TGTGCCAGTAGTACGCAGGGCGAAAAACTGTTTTTT. It encodes CASSTQGEKLFF.

This clone was observed a handful of times. The chain is built from TRBV5-4 and TRBJ1-2, with 11 bases identical to TRBD1. CDR3 length: 14 residues. Germline-derived CDR1 and CDR2 are SGHNT and YYREEE (reference sequence). The ends lost 3 bases at V and 5 bases at J; junction bases unmatched: 3. CDR3 DNA sequence: TGTGCCAGCAGCTCGGACAGGGGGCAATATGGCTACACCTTC. This gives the protein CASSSDRGQYGYTF.

This clone was counted only a few times. In nucleotides, the CDR3 is TGTGCCAGCACCACGGCTAGGGGTGCTGCACCCCTCCACTTT. This gives the protein CASTTARGAAPLHF. This sequence joins TRBV28 and TRBJ1-6; weak D call: TRBD1 (5 bases). V gave up 7 bases and J gave up 11 bases, with 18 bases separating them. Germline V gene lookup returns CDR1 MDHEN and CDR2 SYDVKM. The CDR3 sequence is 14 residues long.